This T cell receptor beta chain was captured in a study of T cells expressing NK-cell markers. Whole-study context: Underlying the TCR beta repertoires were sorted CD3+CD56+NKG2C+, CD3+CD56+NKG2C- and CD3+CD56-NKG2C+ T cells. Within the sequenced cohort of eight donors, seven exhibited HCMV seropositivity and one was seronegative. Study findings and constraints: Several donors' CD3+CD56-NKG2C+ cells were dominated by the same clonotypes.

5'RACE template switching built TCR beta cDNA with unique molecular identifiers. TCRdb reprocessed the 5' RACE reads, with one entry per CDR3 protein and no DNA. The sample includes some 340,000 distinct CDR3 sequences. This CDR3 contains 17 residues. Germline lookup yields CDR1 LNHDA and CDR2 SQIVND (reference sequence). Note on this clonotype: The antigen is undetermined.

The sequenced sample was blood T cells: a sorted CD56 or NKG2C T cell subset, CD4+ or CD8+ T cells, or bulk PBMC T cells (not recorded which). V and J are TRBV19 and TRBJ2-1. This clonotype was sampled from a man aged 18 to 69 in good health. CDR3 residues: CASSLTRVGASYNEQFF.